The next 7 T cell receptor beta chains were all read from a single sample in a study of cytomegalovirus exposure and HLA in healthy donors. This table comes from immunoSEQ multiplex PCR, and its TCRdb copy is limited to in-frame clones, with some not included. The table records fewer than 200,000 clones, about 90% of them present only once. Sample: PBMCs. These receptors were collected from a woman younger than 30 in good health and CMV-seropositive.

The rearrangement joins TRBV4-3 to TRBJ2-7; 11 bases fit TRBD2. The V and J ends lost 0 bases and 6 bases, in that order; junction bases with no gene match: 10. The CDR3 is 17 residues long. CDR1 and CDR2 from the germline V gene are LGHNA and YSLEER. The chain's CDR3 is CASSQDLAGGPRVEQYF. In DNA, the CDR3 is TGCGCCAGCAGCCAAGACTTAGCGGGAGGGCCCCGGGTCGAGCAGTACTTC.

The chain uses TRBV5-1 and TRBJ1-1, with unresolved D. The germline V gene has CDR1 SGHRS and CDR2 YFSETQ. The CDR3 is 15 amino acids. V was cut by 4 bases and J by 11 bases, with 24 bases left in between. The CDR3 region is CASSPGAVPREEAFF. CDR3 DNA sequence: TGCGCCAGCAGCCCCGGTGCAGTCCCGCGTGAGGAGGCTTTCTTT. Complete variable domain (other parts from reference TRBV5-1 and TRBJ1-1): KAGVTQTPRYLIKTRGQQVTLSCSPISGHRSVSWYQQTPGQGLQFLFEYFSETQRNKGNFPGRFSGRQFSNSRSEMNVSTLELGDSALYLCASSPGAVPREEAFFGQGTRLTVV.

This chain connects TRBV7-2 to TRBJ1-2; possible D gene TRBD1, 5 bases. Between the trimmed V and J ends, which lost 4 bases and 0 bases, there was a span of 15 bases. The length of the CDR3 is 16 residues. Germline V gene sequence: CDR1 SGHTA, CDR2 FQGNSA. DNA for the CDR3: TGTGCCAGCAGCTCCACTTGGACAAGTCCTAACTATGGCTACACCTTC. This translates into CASSSTWTSPNYGYTF.

The rearrangement uses TRBV10-2 and TRBJ2-3; 9 nucleotides align to TRBD2. The CDR3 is 15 residues long. Looked up from germline, CDR1 is WSHSY and CDR2 is SAAADI. V lost 3 bases, J lost 4 bases, and 5 bases stayed unmatched. The CDR3 nucleotides are TGCGCCAGCAGTGACCTAGCGGGGCCCGCAGATACGCAGTATTTT. Its translation is CASSDLAGPADTQYF.

The J gene is TRBJ1-1, the V gene TRBV7-3, with D possibly being TRBD1 (6 bases). The CDR3 spans 14 residues. Germline V gives CDR1 SGHTA, CDR2 FQGTGA. V was shortened by 4 bases and J by 7 bases, with 16 bases between the two germline ends. CDR3 bases: TGTGCCAGCAGCTCGACAGGTCGTCTGGGTGAAGCTTTCTTT. It translates to CASSSTGRLGEAFF.

The chain couples TRBV18 to TRBJ2-5; TRBD1 matches 7 bases. The CDR3 has 15 amino acids. In germline, CDR1 is KGHSH, CDR2 LQKENI. Unmatched junction bases numbered 9, after V lost 8 bases and J lost 0 bases. The chain's CDR3 is CASKVTTGYQETQYF. The CDR3 DNA follows: TGTGCCAGCAAAGTAACGACAGGGTACCAAGAGACCCAGTACTTC.

This chain connects TRBV30 to TRBJ2-7; 9 bases are shared with TRBD1. This CDR3 comprises 13 residues. Germline CDR1 and CDR2: GTSNPN and SVGIG (reference sequence). V lost 1 base and J lost 6; bases outside the gene matches: 4. CDR3 sequence reads: CAWSDRGRGEQYF. As DNA, the CDR3 is TGTGCCTGGAGTGACAGGGGGCGCGGCGAGCAGTACTTC.